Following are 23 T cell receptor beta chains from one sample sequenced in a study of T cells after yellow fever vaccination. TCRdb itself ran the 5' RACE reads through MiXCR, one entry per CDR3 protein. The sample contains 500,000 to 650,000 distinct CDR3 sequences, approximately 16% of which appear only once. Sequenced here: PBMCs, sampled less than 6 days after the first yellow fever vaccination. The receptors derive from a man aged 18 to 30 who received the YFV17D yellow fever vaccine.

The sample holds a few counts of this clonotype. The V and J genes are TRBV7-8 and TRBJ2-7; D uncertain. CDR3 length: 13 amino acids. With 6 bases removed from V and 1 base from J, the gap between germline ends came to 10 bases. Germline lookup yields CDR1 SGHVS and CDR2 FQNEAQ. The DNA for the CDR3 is TGTGCCAGCAGAAATCCCAGTTCCTACGAGCAGTACTTC. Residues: CASRNPSSYEQYF.

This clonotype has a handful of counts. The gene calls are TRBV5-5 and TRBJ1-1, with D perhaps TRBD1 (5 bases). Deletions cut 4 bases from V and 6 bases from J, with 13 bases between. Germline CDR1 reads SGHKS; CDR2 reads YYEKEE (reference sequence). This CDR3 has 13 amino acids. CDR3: CASSRTTGAEAFF. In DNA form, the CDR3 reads TGTGCCAGCAGCCGGACAACCGGGGCTGAAGCTTTCTTT.

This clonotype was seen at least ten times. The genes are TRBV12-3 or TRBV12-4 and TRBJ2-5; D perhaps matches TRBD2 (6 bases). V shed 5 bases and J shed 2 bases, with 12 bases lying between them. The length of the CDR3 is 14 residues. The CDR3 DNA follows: TGTGCCAGCAGTCCGGTACGGGGGCAAGAGACCCAGTACTTC. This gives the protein CASSPVRGQETQYF.

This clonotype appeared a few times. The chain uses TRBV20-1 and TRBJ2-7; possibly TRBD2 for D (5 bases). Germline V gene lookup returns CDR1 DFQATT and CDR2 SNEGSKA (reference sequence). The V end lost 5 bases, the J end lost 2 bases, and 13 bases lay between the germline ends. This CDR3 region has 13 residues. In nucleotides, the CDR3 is TGCAGTGCTGAGGGCAGCGTAACCTACGAGCAGTACTTC. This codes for CSAEGSVTYEQYF.

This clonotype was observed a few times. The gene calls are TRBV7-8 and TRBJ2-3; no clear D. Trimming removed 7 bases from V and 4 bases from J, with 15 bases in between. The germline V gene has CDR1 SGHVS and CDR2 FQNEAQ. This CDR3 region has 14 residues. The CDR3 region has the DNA TGTGCCAGCATCGAGGCGGCAGCGTCAGATACGCAGTATTTT. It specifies CASIEAAASDTQYF. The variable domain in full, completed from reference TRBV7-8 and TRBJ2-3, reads GAGVSQSPRYKVAKRGQDVALRCDPISGHVSLFWYQQALGQGPEFLTYFQNEAQLDKSGLPSDRFFAERPEGSVSTLKIQRTQQEDSAVYLCASIEAAASDTQYFGPGTRLTVL.

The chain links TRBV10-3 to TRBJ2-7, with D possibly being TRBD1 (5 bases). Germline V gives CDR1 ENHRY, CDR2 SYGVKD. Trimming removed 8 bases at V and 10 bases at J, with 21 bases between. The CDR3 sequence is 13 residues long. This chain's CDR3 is CAIGEQAPPSQYF. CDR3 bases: TGTGCCATCGGGGAACAGGCACCACCGAGCCAGTACTTC.

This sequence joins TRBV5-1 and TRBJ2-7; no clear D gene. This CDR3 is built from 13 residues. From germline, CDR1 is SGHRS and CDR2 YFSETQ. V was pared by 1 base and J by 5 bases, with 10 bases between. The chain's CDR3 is CASSLSGWNEQYF. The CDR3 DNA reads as TGCGCCAGCAGCTTGAGTGGGTGGAACGAGCAGTACTTC. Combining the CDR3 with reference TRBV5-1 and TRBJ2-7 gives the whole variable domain KAGVTQTPRYLIKTRGQQVTLSCSPISGHRSVSWYQQTPGQGLQFLFEYFSETQRNKGNFPGRFSGRQFSNSRSEMNVSTLELGDSALYLCASSLSGWNEQYFGPGTRLTVT.

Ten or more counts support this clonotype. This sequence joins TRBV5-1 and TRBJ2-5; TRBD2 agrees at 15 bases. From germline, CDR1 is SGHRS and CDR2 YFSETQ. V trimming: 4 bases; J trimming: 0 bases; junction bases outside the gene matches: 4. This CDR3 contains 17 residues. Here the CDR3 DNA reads TGCGCCAGCAGCGTGGGACTAGCGGGGGGCAACCAAGAGACCCAGTACTTC. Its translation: CASSVGLAGGNQETQYF.

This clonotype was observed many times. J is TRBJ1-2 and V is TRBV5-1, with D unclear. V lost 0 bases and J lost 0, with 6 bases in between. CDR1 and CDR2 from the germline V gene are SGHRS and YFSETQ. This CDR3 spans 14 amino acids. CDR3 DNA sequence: TGCGCCAGCAGCTTGGAGAGCCCTAACTATGGCTACACCTTC. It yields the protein CASSLESPNYGYTF.

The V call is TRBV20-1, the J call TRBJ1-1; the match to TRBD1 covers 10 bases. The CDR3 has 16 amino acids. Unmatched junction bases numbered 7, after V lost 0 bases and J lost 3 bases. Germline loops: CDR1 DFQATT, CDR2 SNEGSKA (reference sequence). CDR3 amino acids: CSARDGDRGWYTEAFF. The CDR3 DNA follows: TGCAGTGCTAGAGATGGGGACAGGGGTTGGTACACTGAAGCTTTCTTT.

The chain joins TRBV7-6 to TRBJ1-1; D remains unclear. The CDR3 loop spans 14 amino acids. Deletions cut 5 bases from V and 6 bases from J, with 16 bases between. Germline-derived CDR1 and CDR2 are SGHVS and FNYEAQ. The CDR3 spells CASSRIPVGAEAFF. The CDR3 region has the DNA TGTGCCAGCAGCAGGATTCCGGTTGGTGCTGAAGCTTTCTTT.

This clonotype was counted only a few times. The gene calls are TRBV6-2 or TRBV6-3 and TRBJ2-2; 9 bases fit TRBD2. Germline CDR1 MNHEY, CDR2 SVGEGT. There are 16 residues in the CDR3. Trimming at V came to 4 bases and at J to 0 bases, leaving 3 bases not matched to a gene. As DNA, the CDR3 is TGTGCCAGCAGTTCGGCGGGGGGGTCGAACACCGGGGAGCTGTTTTTT. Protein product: CASSSAGGSNTGELFF.

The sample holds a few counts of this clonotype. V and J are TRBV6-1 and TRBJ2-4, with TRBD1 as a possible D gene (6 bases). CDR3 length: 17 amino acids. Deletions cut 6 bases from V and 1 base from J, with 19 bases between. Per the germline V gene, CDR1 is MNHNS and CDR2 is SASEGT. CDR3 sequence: CASSPSTGIGAKNIQYF. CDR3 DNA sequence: TGTGCCAGCAGCCCCTCCACAGGGATCGGGGCCAAAAACATTCAGTACTTC.

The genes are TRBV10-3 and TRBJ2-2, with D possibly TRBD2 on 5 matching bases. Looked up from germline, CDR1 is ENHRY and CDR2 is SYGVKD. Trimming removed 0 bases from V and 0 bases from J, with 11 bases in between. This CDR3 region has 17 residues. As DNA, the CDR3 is TGTGCCATCAGTGAGTCGAACGGACTCACGAACACCGGGGAGCTGTTTTTT. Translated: CAISESNGLTNTGELFF.

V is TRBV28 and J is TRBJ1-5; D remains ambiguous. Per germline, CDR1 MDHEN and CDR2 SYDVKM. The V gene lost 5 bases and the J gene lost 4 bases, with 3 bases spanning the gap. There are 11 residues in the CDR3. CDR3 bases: TGTGCCAGCAGTACGAATCAGCCCCAGCATTTT. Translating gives CASSTNQPQHF.

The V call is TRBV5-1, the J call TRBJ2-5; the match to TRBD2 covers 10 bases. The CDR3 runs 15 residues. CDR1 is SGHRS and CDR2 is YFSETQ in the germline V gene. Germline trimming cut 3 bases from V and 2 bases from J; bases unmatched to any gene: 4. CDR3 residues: CASSSPLAGQETQYF. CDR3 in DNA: TGCGCCAGCAGCTCGCCACTAGCGGGGCAAGAGACCCAGTACTTC.

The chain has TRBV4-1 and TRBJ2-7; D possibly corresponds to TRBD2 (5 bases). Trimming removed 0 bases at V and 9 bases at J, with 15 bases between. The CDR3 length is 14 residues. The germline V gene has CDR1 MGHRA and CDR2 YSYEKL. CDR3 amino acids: CASSQEGGYSMQYF. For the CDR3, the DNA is TGCGCCAGCAGCCAAGAAGGCGGGTACTCCATGCAGTACTTC.

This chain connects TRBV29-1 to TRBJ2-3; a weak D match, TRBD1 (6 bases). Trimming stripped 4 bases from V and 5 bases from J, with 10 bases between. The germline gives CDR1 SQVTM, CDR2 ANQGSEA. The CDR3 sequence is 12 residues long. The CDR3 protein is CSVAGARDTQYF. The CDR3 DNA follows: TGCAGCGTTGCAGGGGCCCGAGATACGCAGTATTTT.

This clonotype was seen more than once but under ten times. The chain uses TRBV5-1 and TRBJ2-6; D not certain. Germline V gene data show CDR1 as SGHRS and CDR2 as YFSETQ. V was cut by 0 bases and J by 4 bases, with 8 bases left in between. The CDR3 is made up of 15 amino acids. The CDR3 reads CASSLAIGGANVLTF. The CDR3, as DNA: TGCGCCAGCAGCTTGGCCATAGGGGGGGCCAACGTCCTGACTTTC.

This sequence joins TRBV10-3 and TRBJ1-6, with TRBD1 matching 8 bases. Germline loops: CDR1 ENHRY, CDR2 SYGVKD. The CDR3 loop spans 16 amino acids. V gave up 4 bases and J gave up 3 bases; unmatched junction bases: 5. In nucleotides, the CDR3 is TGTGCCATCAGTGTGACAGGGGACCTCTATAATTCACCCCTCCACTTT. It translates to CAISVTGDLYNSPLHF.

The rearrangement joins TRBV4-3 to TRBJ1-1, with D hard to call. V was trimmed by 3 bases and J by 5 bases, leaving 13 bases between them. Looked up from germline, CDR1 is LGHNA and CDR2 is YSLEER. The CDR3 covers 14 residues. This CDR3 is CASSHGRIRTEAFF. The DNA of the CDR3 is TGCGCCAGCAGCCACGGGAGAATTAGGACTGAAGCTTTCTTT.

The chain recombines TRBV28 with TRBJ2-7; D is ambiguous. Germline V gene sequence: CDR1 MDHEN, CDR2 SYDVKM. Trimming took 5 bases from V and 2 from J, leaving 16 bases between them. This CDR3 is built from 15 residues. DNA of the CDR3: TGTGCCAGCAGTCCCCAAGGATTGGGCACCTACGAGCAGTACGTC. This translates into CASSPQGLGTYEQYV.

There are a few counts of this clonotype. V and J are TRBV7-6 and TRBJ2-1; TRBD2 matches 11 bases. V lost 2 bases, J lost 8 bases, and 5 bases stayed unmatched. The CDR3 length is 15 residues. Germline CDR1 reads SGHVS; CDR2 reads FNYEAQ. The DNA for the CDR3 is TGTGCCAGCAGCTTAACTAGCGGGGGTCTCGATGAGCAGTTCTTC. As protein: CASSLTSGGLDEQFF.